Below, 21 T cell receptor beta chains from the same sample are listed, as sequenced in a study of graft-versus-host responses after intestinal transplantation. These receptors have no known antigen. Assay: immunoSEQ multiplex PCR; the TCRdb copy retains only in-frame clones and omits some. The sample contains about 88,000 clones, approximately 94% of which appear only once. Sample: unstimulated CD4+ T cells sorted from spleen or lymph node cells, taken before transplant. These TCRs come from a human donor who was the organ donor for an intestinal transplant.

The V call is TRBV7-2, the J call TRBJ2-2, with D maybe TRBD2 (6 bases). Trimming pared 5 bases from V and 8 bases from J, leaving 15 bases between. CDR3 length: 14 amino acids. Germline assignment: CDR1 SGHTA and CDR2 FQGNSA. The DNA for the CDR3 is TGTGCCAGCAGCACAAGAGGAGGGCAAGGGGAGCTGTTTTTT. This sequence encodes CASSTRGGQGELFF.

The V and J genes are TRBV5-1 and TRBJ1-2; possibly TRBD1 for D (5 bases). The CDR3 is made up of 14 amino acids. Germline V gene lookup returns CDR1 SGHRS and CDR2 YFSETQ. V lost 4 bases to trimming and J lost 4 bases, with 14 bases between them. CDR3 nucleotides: TGCGCCAGCAGCCTCATGGGGGTACGCTATGGCTACACCTTC. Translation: CASSLMGVRYGYTF.

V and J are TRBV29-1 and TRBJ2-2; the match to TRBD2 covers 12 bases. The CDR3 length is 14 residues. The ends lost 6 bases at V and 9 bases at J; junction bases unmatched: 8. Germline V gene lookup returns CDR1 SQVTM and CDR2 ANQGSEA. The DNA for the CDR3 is TGCAGCGTCCAAGGACTAGCGGGGACCCGGGAGCTGTTTTTT. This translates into CSVQGLAGTRELFF.

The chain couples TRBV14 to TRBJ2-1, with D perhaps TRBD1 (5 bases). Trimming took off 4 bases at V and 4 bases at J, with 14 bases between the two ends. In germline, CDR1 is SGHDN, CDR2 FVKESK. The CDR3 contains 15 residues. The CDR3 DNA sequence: TGTGCCAGCAGCCTTCTCCCAGGGCCATACAATGAGCAGTTCTTC. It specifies CASSLLPGPYNEQFF.

The CDR3 spells CASSFIAGTDYNEQFF. The CDR3 DNA follows: TGCGCCAGCAGCTTCATAGCGGGGACGGACTACAATGAGCAGTTCTTC. The chain employs TRBV5-1 and TRBJ2-1; 8 nucleotides agree with TRBD2. CDR1 is SGHRS, CDR2 YFSETQ, per germline. The trim removed 2 bases at V and 3 bases at J, leaving 7 bases unmatched. There are 16 residues in the CDR3.

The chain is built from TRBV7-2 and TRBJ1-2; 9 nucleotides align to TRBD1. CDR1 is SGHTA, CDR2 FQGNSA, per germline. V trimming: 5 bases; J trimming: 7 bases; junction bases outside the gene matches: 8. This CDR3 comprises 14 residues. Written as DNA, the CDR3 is TGTGCCAGCAGCCCACAACAGGGACAGGGTGGCTACACCTTC. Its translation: CASSPQQGQGGYTF.

CDR3 DNA: TGTGCCATCAGCGCACGGCCAGATACTTCCTACGAGCAGTACTTC. Protein sequence: CAISARPDTSYEQYF. The genes are TRBV10-3 and TRBJ2-7; D is unresolved. V was pared by 6 bases and J by 1 base, with 16 bases between. CDR1 ENHRY and CDR2 SYGVKD come from the germline V gene. The CDR3 contains 15 residues.

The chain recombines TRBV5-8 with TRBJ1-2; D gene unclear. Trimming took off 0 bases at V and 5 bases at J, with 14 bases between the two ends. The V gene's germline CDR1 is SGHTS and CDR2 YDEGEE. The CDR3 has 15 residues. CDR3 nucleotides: TGTGCCAGCAGCTTGGGACTAGTTGGAGGATATGGCTACACCTTC. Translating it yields CASSLGLVGGYGYTF.

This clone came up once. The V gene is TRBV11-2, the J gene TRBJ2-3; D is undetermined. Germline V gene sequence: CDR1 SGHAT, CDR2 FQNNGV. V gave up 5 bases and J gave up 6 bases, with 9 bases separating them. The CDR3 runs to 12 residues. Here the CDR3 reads CASSQKADTQYF. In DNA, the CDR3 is TGTGCCAGCAGCCAGAAGGCCGATACGCAGTATTTT. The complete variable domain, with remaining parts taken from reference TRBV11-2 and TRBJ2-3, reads EAGVAQSPRYKIIEKRQSVAFWCNPISGHATLYWYQQILGQGPKLLIQFQNNGVVDDSQLPKDRFSAERLKGVDSTLKIQPAKLEDSAVYLCASSQKADTQYFGPGTRLTVL.

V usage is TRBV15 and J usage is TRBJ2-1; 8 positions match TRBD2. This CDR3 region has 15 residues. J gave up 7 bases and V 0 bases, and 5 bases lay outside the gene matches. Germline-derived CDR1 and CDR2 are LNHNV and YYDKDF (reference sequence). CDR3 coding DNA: TGTGCCACCAGCAGAGACCGACTAGCGTCAAATGAGCAGTTCTTC. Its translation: CATSRDRLASNEQFF.

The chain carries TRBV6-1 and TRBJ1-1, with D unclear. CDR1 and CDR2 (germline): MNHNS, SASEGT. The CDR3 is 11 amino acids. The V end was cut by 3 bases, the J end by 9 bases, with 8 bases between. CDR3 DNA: TGTGCCAGCAGTGATACAAGGAAAGCTTTCTTT. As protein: CASSDTRKAFF.

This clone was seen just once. CDR3 amino acids: CASTRGQGGDGYTF. The CDR3, as DNA: TGCGCCAGCACCAGAGGACAGGGAGGGGATGGCTACACCTTC. This chain uses TRBV10-2 with TRBJ1-2, with TRBD1 identical over 8 bases. J gave up 6 bases and V 7 bases, and 10 bases lay outside the gene matches. Germline values: CDR1 WSHSY, CDR2 SAAADI. The CDR3 loop spans 14 amino acids.

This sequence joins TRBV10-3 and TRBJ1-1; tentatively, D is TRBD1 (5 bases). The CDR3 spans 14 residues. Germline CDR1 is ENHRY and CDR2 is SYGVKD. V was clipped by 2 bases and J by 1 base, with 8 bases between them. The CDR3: CAISEGGGNTEAFF. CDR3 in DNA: TGTGCCATCAGTGAGGGTGGGGGGAACACTGAAGCTTTCTTT.

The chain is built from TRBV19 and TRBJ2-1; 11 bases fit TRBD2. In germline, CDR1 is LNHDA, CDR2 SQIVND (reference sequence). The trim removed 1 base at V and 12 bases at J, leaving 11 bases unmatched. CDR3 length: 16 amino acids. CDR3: CASSIGLAGLNKGQFF. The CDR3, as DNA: TGTGCCAGTAGTATAGGACTAGCGGGGCTTAATAAAGGGCAGTTCTTC.

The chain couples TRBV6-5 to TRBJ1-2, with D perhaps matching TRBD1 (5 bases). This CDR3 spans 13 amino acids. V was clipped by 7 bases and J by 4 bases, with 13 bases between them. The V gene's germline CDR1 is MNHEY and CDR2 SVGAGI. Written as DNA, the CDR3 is TGTGCCAGCACCGGGGACCAATTCTATGGCTACACCTTC. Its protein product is CASTGDQFYGYTF.

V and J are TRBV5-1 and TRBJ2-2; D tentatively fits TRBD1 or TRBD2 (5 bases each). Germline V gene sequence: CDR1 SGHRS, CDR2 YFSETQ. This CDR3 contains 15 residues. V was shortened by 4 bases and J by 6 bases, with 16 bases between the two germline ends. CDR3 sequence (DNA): TGCGCCAGCAGCCTGGGACCGTCGGCGGCCGGGGAGCTGTTTTTT. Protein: CASSLGPSAAGELFF.

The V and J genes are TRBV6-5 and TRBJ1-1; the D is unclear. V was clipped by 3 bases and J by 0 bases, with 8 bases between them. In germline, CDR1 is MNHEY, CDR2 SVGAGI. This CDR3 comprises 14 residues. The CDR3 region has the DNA TGTGCCAGCAGTTATTTTGCCCTGAACACTGAAGCTTTCTTT. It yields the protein CASSYFALNTEAFF.

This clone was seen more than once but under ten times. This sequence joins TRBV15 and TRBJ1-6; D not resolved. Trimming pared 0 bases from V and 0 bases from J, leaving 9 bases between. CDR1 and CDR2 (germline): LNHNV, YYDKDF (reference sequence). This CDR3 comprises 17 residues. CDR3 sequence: CATSRDPGSSYNSPLHF. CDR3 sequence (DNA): TGTGCCACCAGCAGAGATCCGGGAAGCTCCTATAATTCACCCCTCCACTTT.

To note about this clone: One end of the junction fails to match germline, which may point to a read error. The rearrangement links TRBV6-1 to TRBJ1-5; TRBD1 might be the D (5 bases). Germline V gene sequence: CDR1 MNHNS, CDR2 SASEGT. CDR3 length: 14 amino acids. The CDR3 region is CAISVLPGSQPQHF. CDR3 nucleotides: TGTGCCATCAGTGTACTCCCAGGGTCTCAGCCCCAGCATTTT.

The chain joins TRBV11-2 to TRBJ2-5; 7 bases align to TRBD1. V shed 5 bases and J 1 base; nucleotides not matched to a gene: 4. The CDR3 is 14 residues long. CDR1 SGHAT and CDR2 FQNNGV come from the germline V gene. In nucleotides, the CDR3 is TGTGCCAGCAGCCCCCGACAGGGCCAAGAGACCCAGTACTTC. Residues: CASSPRQGQETQYF. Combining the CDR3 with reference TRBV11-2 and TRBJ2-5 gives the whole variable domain EAGVAQSPRYKIIEKRQSVAFWCNPISGHATLYWYQQILGQGPKLLIQFQNNGVVDDSQLPKDRFSAERLKGVDSTLKIQPAKLEDSAVYLCASSPRQGQETQYFGPGTRLLVL.

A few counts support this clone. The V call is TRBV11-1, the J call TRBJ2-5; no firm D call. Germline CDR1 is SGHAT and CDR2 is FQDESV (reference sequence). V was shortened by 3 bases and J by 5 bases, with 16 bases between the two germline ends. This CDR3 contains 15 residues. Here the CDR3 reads CASSLLLRVGETQYF. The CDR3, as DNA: TGTGCCAGCAGCTTGCTACTTAGAGTCGGGGAGACCCAGTACTTC.